The source of this TCR beta chain is a study of blood T cell repertoires in COVID-19. Overall study context: Researchers got acute and convalescent COVID-19 samples from the United States, Italy and Spain.

In the original processing: Amplification of reference gene primers provided the estimated nucleated cell counts. Method: immunoSEQ multiplex PCR; TCRdb's copy keeps in-frame clones and lacks some. D and trimming come from the DNA, and the V and J calls and clone size come from that table. The sample consists of about 58,000 clones, approximately 85% of them appearing once. This clone came up a few times. The CDR3 consists of 13 residues. Germline V gene data show CDR1 as LGHDT and CDR2 as YNNKEL (reference sequence). Trimming left V 4 bases short and J 8 bases short, with 14 bases between. This chain uses TRBV3-1 (or the pseudogene TRBV3-2) with TRBJ1-2; D gene ambiguous. The source material was peripheral blood. The clonotype was recovered from a human donor in a cohort sampled during active COVID-19. The CDR3 nucleotides are TGTGCCAGCAGCCCAGGTCTTACGAGAGGCTACACCTTC. Its translation is CASSPGLTRGYTF.